This T cell receptor beta chain was recovered during a study of OX40 agonist ivuxolimab in advanced cancers. Across the study: Cancers in dose escalation were hepatocellular, melanoma, renal cell and head and neck. The dose-escalation cohort was about 83% male, with a mean age of about 58 years, ranging about 20 to 79. Study-wide results and limits: Blood T cells, both CD4+ and CD8+, expanded clonally by week 6 at 0.1 to 3.0 mg/kg.

A note on this clone: Its antigen remains unknown.

Sequencing was performed with immunoSEQ multiplex PCR; in TCRdb, only in-frame clones are kept and a portion is missing. The sample lists 60,000 to 80,000 clones; about nine tenths were seen once. The sample in question was CD4+ or CD8+ T cells sorted from blood, obtained in a trial of the OX40 agonist ivuxolimab. The TCR was taken from an adult with an advanced solid tumor such as melanoma, head and neck, liver or kidney cancer.

CDR3 nucleotides: TGTGCCAGTAGATCGTTCGGGTCTGATAGGTCACCCCTCCACTTT. Its protein is CASRSFGSDRSPLHF. The V and J genes are TRBV25-1 and TRBJ1-6; no clear D gene. Trimming shortened V by 9 bases and J by 10 bases, and 22 bases separated the two germline ends. The CDR3 sequence is 15 residues long. Germline V gives CDR1 MGHDK, CDR2 SYGVNS.